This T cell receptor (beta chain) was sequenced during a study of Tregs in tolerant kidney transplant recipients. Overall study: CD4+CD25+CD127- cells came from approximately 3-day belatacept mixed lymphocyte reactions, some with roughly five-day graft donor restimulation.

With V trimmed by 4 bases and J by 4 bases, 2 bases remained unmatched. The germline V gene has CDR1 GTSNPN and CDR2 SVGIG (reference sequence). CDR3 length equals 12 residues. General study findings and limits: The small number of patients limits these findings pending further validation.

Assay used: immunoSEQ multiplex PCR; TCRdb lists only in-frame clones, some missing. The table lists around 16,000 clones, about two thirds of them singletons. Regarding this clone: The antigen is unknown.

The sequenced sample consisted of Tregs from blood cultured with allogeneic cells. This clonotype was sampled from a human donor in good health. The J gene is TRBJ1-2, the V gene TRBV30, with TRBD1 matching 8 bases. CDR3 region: CAWNQGAYGYTF. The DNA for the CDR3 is TGTGCCTGGAATCAGGGGGCCTATGGCTACACCTTC.